This T cell receptor (beta chain) is from a study of identical twins. Study-wide findings and caveats: The study found that models underestimated out-of-frame TCR alpha sharing in monozygotic twins. Twins shared beta out-of-frame sequences in excess, but this excess was weaker.

The CDR3 consists of 16 residues. V was shortened by 2 bases and J by 0 bases, with 12 bases between the two germline ends. The V gene's germline CDR1 is SGHKS and CDR2 YYEKEE (reference sequence). This clonotype occurred a few times. The antigen is not known. Unique molecular identifiers were in the cDNA, with template-switch universal primer binding. Via MiXCR, TCRdb re-called the 5' RACE reads, giving one row per CDR3 protein. The sample yields just over 450,000 distinct CDR3 sequences, over 12% seen once. These data also formed part of another study, on yellow fever vaccine responses in identical twins.

V and J are TRBV5-5 and TRBJ1-3, with D unresolved. The origin of this receptor is a woman between 18 and 30 years old in good health. The sequencing sample was made of CD4+ T cells sorted from blood. The CDR3 is CASSLMKPGSGNTIYF. In DNA, the CDR3 is TGTGCCAGCAGCTTAATGAAGCCCGGCTCTGGAAACACCATATATTTT.